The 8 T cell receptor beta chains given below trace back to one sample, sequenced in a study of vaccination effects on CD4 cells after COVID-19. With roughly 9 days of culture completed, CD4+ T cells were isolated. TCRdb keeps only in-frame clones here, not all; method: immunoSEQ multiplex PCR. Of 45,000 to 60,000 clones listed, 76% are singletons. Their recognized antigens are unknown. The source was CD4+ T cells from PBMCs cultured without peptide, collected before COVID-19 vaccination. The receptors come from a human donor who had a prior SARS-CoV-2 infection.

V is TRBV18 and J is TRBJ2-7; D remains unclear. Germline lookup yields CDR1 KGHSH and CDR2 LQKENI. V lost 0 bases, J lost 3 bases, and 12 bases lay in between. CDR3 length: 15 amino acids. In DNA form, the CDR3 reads TGTGCCAGCTCACCACCGCTGGGCGCGTACTACGAGCAGTACTTC. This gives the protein CASSPPLGAYYEQYF.

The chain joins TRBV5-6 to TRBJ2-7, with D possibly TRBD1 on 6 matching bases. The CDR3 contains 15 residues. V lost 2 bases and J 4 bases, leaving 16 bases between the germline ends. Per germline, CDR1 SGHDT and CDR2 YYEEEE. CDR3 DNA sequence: TGTGCCAGCAGCTTTGGGGGCGCGGCGCGTTACGAGCAGTACTTC. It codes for CASSFGGAARYEQYF.

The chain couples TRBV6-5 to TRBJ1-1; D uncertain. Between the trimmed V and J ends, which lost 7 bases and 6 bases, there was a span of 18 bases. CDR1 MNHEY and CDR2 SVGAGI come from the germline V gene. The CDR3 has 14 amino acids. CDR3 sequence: CASILLVAGAEAFF. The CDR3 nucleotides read TGTGCCAGCATTCTCCTTGTGGCGGGCGCTGAAGCTTTCTTT.

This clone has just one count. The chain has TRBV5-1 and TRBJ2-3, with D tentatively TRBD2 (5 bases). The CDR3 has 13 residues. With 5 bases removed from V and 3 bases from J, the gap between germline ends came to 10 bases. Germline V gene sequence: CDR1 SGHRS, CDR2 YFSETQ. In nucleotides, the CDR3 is TGCGCCAGCAGACGACTAATAACAGATACGCAGTATTTT. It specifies CASRRLITDTQYF. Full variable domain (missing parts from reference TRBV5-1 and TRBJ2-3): KAGVTQTPRYLIKTRGQQVTLSCSPISGHRSVSWYQQTPGQGLQFLFEYFSETQRNKGNFPGRFSGRQFSNSRSEMNVSTLELGDSALYLCASRRLITDTQYFGPGTRLTVL.

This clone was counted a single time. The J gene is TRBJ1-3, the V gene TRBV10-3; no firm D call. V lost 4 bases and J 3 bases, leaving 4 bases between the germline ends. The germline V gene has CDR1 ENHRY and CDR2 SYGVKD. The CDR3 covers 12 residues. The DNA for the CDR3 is TGTGCCATCAGTGGGCTTGGAAACACCATATATTTT. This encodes CAISGLGNTIYF.

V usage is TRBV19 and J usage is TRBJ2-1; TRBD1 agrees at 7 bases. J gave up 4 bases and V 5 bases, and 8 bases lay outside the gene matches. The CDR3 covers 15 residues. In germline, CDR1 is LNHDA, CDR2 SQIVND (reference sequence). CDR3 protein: CASSATGKGYNEQFF. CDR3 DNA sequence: TGTGCCAGTAGTGCGACAGGGAAGGGTTACAATGAGCAGTTCTTC.

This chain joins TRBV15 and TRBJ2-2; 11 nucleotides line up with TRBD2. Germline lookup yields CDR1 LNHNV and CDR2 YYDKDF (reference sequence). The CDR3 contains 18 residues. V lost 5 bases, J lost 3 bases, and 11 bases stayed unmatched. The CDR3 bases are TGTGCCACCAGCCGCCGACTAGCGGGAAGGGAAGACACCGGGGAGCTGTTTTTT. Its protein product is CATSRRLAGREDTGELFF.

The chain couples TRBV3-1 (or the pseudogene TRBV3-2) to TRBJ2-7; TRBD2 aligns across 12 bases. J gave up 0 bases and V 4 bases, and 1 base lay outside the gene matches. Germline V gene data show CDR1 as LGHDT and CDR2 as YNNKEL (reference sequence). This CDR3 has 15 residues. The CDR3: CASSPTSGGSYEQYF. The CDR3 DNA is TGTGCCAGCAGCCCGACTAGCGGGGGCTCCTACGAGCAGTACTTC.